A single sample gave rise to the 18 T cell receptor beta chains below, sequenced in a study of T cell responses to AZD1222 COVID-19 vaccine. This table comes from immunoSEQ multiplex PCR, and its TCRdb copy is limited to in-frame clones, with some not included. The sample lists approximately 150,000 clones; around nine tenths were seen once. The sequencing used peripheral blood, collected 28 days after the second AZD1222 dose. The receptor set was obtained from an adult who received the AZD1222 COVID-19 vaccine.

This chain joins TRBV20-1 and TRBJ2-3; D remains unclear. The CDR3 totals 15 residues. From germline, CDR1 is DFQATT and CDR2 SNEGSKA (reference sequence). V was clipped by 3 bases and J by 4 bases, with 17 bases between them. The CDR3 DNA is TGCAGTGCTAGTGTAGTAGAGGACCCGGCAGATACGCAGTATTTT. This sequence encodes CSASVVEDPADTQYF.

The rearrangement links TRBV21-1 to TRBJ1-5. TRBV21-1 is flagged as a pseudogene. This CDR3 region has 15 residues. CDR3 loop: CASSGGVFSNQPQHF. Written as DNA, the CDR3 is TGTGCCAGCAGCGGGGGGGTCTTTAGCAATCAGCCCCAGCATTTT.

The chain has TRBV29-1 and TRBJ1-1; tentative D call: TRBD1 (6 bases). This CDR3 has 14 residues. Looked up from germline, CDR1 is SQVTM and CDR2 is ANQGSEA. The V end was cut by 5 bases, the J end by 3 bases, with 16 bases between. In DNA, the CDR3 is TGCAGCGTTCTCGGATGGGGGCAAGACACTGAAGCTTTCTTT. This codes for CSVLGWGQDTEAFF. The full variable domain, completed using reference TRBV29-1 and TRBJ1-1, is SAVISQKPSRDICQRGTSLTIQCQVDSQVTMMFWYRQQPGQSLTLIATANQGSEATYESGFVIDKFPISRPNLTFSTLTVSNMSPEDSSIYLCSVLGWGQDTEAFFGQGTRLTVV.

This chain links TRBV27 with TRBJ1-2; no clear D gene. CDR1 and CDR2 (germline): MNHEY, SMNVEV (reference sequence). Trimming took 6 bases from V and 1 from J, leaving 6 bases between them. There are 12 residues in the CDR3. The CDR3: CASREGNYGYTF. In DNA, the CDR3 is TGTGCCAGCAGAGAGGGTAACTATGGCTACACCTTC.

The rearrangement uses TRBV7-9 and TRBJ2-2; a possible D gene is TRBD2 (5 bases). CDR1 and CDR2 from the germline V gene are SEHNR and FQNEAQ (reference sequence). V gave up 5 bases and J gave up 5 bases, with 15 bases separating them. This CDR3 spans 15 amino acids. CDR3 in DNA: TGTGCCAGCAGCCTAGGCTCTAGCAGTACCGGGGAGCTGTTTTTT. Its protein is CASSLGSSSTGELFF.

The chain recombines TRBV18 with TRBJ1-2; 7 nucleotides agree with TRBD1. The V gene end was trimmed by 6 bases and the J gene end by 4 bases; junction bases not matched to a gene: 11. CDR3 size: 15 residues. The germline gives CDR1 KGHSH, CDR2 LQKENI. The CDR3 region has the DNA TGTGCCAGCTCGAAGGACAGGACTTCCCCCTATGGCTACACCTTC. As protein: CASSKDRTSPYGYTF.

This clone was seen once. This chain joins TRBV4-3 and TRBJ2-7, with 8 bases matching TRBD1. The CDR3 is 16 amino acids. V was pared by 1 base and J by 3 bases, with 8 bases of the junction left unmatched. Per the germline V gene, CDR1 is LGHNA and CDR2 is YSLEER. The CDR3 region has the DNA TGCGCCAGCAGCCAAGGGGGACAGGCTGGAGGCTACGAGCAGTACGTC. Amino acids: CASSQGGQAGGYEQYV.

This clone has only a few counts. In DNA, the CDR3 is TGTGCCAGCAGCCCTAATGGTGGACAGGGGGCGAGCGGCTACACCTTC. It translates to CASSPNGGQGASGYTF. The rearrangement joins TRBV7-2 to TRBJ1-2; 11 bases agree with TRBD1. This CDR3 comprises 16 residues. Germline V CDR1 and CDR2: SGHTA, FQGNSA. V dropped 5 bases and J dropped 8; count of bases not matched to a gene: 13.

The chain employs TRBV3-1 (or the pseudogene TRBV3-2) and TRBJ2-7, with a possible D match to TRBD1 (6 bases). Germline V gene data show CDR1 as LGHDT and CDR2 as YNNKEL (reference sequence). The V and J ends lost 5 bases and 2 bases respectively, with 10 bases between them. The CDR3 runs 13 residues. CDR3 bases: TGTGCCAGCAGCTTTTGGGACACCTACGAGCAGTACTTC. As protein: CASSFWDTYEQYF.

The chain links TRBV4-1 to TRBJ2-3, with TRBD2 matching 7 bases. CDR1 is MGHRA and CDR2 is YSYEKL in the germline V gene. Germline trimming cut 4 bases from V and 8 bases from J; bases unmatched to any gene: 9. The CDR3 length is 14 residues. The CDR3 DNA reads TGCGCCAGCAGCCGAGGACTAGAGGATGGTACGCAGTATTTT. It specifies CASSRGLEDGTQYF.

This chain uses TRBV11-2 with TRBJ1-2; D unresolved. CDR3 length: 15 residues. From germline, CDR1 is SGHAT and CDR2 FQNNGV. Trimming cost V 5 bases and J 8 bases, with 21 bases left between them. The CDR3 spells CASSPRAGPPGGYTF. DNA of the CDR3: TGTGCCAGCAGCCCGAGAGCCGGGCCCCCGGGGGGCTACACCTTC.

The V gene is TRBV7-9, the J gene TRBJ2-3; 10 bases agree with TRBD2. There are 16 residues in the CDR3. Per germline, CDR1 SEHNR and CDR2 FQNEAQ (reference sequence). J gave up 2 bases and V 3 bases, and 5 bases lay outside the gene matches. The CDR3 is CASSLGLASVTDTQYF. As DNA, the CDR3 is TGTGCCAGCAGCTTGGGACTAGCGAGTGTCACAGATACGCAGTATTTT. Variable domain in full (rest from reference TRBV7-9 and TRBJ2-3): DTGVSQNPRHKITKRGQNVTFRCDPISEHNRLYWYRQTLGQGPEFLTYFQNEAQLEKSRLLSDRFSAERPKGSFSTLEIQRTEQGDSAMYLCASSLGLASVTDTQYFGPGTRLTVL.

The chain joins TRBV28 to TRBJ2-2; D might be TRBD2 (7 bases). There are 15 residues in the CDR3. V was cut by 8 bases and J by 7 bases, with 20 bases left in between. Per germline, CDR1 MDHEN and CDR2 SYDVKM. The CDR3 DNA is TGTGCCAGCTCCGCGGGGGACAAATGGGGCGGGGAGCTGTTTTTT. Residues: CASSAGDKWGGELFF.

The V gene is TRBV5-5, the J gene TRBJ1-5, with no clear D. This CDR3 is 16 amino acids long. Germline CDR1 SGHKS, CDR2 YYEKEE (reference sequence). V lost 4 bases and J lost 7, with 21 bases in between. The chain's CDR3 is CASSPPSPGGEQPQHF. CDR3 DNA sequence: TGTGCCAGCAGCCCACCCAGCCCGGGTGGGGAGCAGCCCCAGCATTTT. Drawing the rest from reference TRBV5-5 and TRBJ1-5, the complete variable domain is DAGVTQSPTHLIKTRGQQVTLRCSPISGHKSVSWYQQVLGQGPQFIFQYYEKEERGRGNFPDRFSARQFPNYSSELNVNALLLGDSALYLCASSPPSPGGEQPQHFGDGTRLSIL.

The chain uses TRBV24-1 and TRBJ1-4, with D unclear. V lost 3 bases, J lost 7 bases, and 14 bases lay in between. The CDR3 runs to 15 residues. The germline V gene encodes CDR1 KGHDR and CDR2 SFDVKD. This CDR3 is CATSDPGRWGEKLFF. CDR3 bases: TGTGCCACCAGTGATCCGGGCCGCTGGGGTGAAAAACTGTTTTTT.

V is TRBV7-2 and J is TRBJ1-6; 8 bases line up with TRBD1. V gave up 7 bases and J gave up 6 bases; unmatched junction bases: 11. CDR3 size: 16 residues. CDR1 is SGHTA and CDR2 is FQGNSA in the germline V gene. The CDR3 nucleotides are TGTGCCAGCACCGACCAGACAGGGGATGGTAATTCACCCCTCCACTTT. Translating gives CASTDQTGDGNSPLHF.

The chain employs TRBV28 and TRBJ1-5; 8 bases line up with TRBD1. This CDR3 comprises 15 residues. Losses at the gene ends were 5 bases for V and 2 bases for J; bases not matched to a gene: 5. The V gene's germline CDR1 is MDHEN and CDR2 SYDVKM. The CDR3 spells CASSNGQGGNQPQHF. For the CDR3, the DNA is TGTGCCAGCAGTAACGGACAGGGCGGCAATCAGCCCCAGCATTTT. Variable domain in full (rest from reference TRBV28 and TRBJ1-5): DVKVTQSSRYLVKRTGEKVFLECVQDMDHENMFWYRQDPGLGLRLIYFSYDVKMKEKGDIPEGYSVSREKKERFSLILESASTNQTSMYLCASSNGQGGNQPQHFGDGTRLSIL.

The chain links TRBV10-3 to TRBJ1-4; D perhaps matches TRBD1 (6 bases). The germline V gene has CDR1 ENHRY and CDR2 SYGVKD. This CDR3 spans 13 amino acids. Trimming cost V 4 bases and J 8 bases, with 11 bases left between them. The CDR3: CAISGAGEEKLFF. CDR3 nucleotide sequence: TGTGCCATCAGTGGGGCAGGGGAGGAAAAACTGTTTTTT.